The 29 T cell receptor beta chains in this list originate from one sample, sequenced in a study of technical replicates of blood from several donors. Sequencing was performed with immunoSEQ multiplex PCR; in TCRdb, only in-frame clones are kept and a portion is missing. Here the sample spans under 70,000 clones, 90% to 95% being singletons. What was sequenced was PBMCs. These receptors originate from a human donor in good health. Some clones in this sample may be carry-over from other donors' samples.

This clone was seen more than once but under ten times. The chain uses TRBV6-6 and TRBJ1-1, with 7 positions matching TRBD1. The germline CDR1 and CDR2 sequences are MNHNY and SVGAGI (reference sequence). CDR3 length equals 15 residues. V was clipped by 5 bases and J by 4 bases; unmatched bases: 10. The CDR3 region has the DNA TGTGCCAGCAGTGGAAGACAGGGAAGGGGCACTGAAGCTTTCTTT. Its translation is CASSGRQGRGTEAFF.

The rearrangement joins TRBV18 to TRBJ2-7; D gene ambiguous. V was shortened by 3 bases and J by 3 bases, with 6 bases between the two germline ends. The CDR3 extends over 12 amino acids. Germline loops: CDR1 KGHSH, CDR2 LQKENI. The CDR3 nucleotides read TGTGCCAGCTCACCGGCACACTACGAGCAGTACTTC. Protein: CASSPAHYEQYF.

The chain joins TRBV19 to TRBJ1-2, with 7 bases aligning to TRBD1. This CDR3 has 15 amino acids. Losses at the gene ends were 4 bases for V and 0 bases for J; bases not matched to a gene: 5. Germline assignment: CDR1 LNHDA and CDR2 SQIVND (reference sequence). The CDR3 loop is CASSTTGTANYGYTF. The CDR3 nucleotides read TGTGCCAGTAGTACCACCGGGACAGCTAACTATGGCTACACCTTC.

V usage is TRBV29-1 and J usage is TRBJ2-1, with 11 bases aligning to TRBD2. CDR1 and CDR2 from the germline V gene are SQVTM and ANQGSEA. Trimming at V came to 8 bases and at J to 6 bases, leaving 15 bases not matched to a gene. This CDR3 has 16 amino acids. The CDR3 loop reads CSFQGLAGGRGNEQFF. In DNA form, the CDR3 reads TGCAGCTTCCAAGGGCTAGCGGGGGGCAGGGGCAATGAGCAGTTCTTC.

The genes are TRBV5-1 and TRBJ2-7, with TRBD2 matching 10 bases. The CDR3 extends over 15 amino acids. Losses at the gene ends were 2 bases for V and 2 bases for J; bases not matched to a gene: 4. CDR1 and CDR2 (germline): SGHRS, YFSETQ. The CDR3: CASSFLAGATYEQYF. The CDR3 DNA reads TGCGCCAGCAGCTTTCTAGCGGGGGCCACCTACGAGCAGTACTTC.

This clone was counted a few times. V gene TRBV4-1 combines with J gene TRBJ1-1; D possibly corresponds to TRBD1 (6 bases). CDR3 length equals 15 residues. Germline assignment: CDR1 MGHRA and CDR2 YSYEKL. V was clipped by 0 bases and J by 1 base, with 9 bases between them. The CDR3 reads CASSQDPQGNTEAFF. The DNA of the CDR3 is TGCGCCAGCAGCCAAGATCCACAGGGGAACACTGAAGCTTTCTTT.

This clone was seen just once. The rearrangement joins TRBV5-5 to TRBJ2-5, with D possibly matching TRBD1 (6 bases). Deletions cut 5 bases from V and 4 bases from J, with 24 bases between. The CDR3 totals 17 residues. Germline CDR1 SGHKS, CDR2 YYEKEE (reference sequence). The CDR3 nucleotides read TGTGCCAGCAGTCTTCTTCCAGGGGCTACGGGGCGAGAGACCCAGTACTTC. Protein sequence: CASSLLPGATGRETQYF.

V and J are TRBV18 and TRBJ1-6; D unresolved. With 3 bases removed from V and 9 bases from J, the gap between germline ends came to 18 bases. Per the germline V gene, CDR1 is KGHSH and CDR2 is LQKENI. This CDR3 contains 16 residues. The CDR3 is CASSPSASGKGSPLHF. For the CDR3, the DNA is TGTGCCAGCTCACCTAGTGCGTCCGGGAAGGGTTCACCCCTCCACTTT.

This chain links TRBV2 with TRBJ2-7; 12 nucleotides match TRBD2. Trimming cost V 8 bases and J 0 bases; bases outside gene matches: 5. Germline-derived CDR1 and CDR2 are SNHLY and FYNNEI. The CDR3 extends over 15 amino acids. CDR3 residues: CASQGLAGHSYEQYF. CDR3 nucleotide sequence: TGTGCCAGCCAGGGACTAGCGGGTCACTCCTACGAGCAGTACTTC.

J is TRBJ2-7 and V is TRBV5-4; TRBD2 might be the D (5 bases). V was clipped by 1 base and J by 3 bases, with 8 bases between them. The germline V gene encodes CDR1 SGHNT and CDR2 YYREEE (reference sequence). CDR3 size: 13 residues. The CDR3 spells CASSLTGFYEQYF. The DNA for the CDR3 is TGTGCCAGCAGCTTGACGGGGTTCTACGAGCAGTACTTC.

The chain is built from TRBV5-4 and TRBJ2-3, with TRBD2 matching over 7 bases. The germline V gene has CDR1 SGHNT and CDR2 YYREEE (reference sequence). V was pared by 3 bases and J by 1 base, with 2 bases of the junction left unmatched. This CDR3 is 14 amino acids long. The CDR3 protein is CASSWAGGTDTQYF. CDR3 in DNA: TGTGCCAGCAGCTGGGCGGGGGGCACAGATACGCAGTATTTT.

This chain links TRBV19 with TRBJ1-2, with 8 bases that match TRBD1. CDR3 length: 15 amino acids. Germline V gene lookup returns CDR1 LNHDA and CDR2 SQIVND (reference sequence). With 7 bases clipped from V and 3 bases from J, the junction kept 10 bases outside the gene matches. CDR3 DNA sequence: TGTGCCAGTAAGGACAGGGAAGCTCTTTACTATGGCTACACCTTC. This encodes CASKDREALYYGYTF.

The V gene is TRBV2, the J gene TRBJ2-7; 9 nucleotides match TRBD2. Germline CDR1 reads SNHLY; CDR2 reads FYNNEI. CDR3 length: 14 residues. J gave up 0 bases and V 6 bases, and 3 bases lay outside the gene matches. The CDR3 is CASRTSGSSYEQYF. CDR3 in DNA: TGTGCCAGCAGGACTAGCGGTAGCTCCTACGAGCAGTACTTC.

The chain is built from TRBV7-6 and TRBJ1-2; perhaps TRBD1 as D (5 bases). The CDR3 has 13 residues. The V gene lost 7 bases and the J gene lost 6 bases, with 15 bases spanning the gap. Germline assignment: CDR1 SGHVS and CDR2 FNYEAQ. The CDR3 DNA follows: TGTGCCAGCACCCCCGCGGGGCGAAATGGCTACACCTTC. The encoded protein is CASTPAGRNGYTF.

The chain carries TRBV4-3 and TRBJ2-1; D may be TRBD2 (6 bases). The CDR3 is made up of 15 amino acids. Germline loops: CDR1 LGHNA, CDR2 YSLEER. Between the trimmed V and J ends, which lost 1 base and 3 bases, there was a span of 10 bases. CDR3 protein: CASSQGLVGYNEQFF. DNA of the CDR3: TGCGCCAGCAGCCAAGGACTAGTCGGCTACAATGAGCAGTTCTTC.

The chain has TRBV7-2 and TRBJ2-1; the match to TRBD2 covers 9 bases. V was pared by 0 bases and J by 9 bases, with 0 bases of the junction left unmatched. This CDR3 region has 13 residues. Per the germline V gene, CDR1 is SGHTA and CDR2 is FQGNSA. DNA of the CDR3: TGTGCCAGCAGCTTAGCGCGGGAGGGTGAGCAGTTCTTC. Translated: CASSLAREGEQFF.

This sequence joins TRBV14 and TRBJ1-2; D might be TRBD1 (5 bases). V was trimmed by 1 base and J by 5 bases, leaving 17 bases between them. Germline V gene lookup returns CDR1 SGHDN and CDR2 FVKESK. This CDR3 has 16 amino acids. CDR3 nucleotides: TGTGCCAGCAGCCAAGCGGGAACAGGAGGGAGATATGGCTACACCTTC. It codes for CASSQAGTGGRYGYTF.

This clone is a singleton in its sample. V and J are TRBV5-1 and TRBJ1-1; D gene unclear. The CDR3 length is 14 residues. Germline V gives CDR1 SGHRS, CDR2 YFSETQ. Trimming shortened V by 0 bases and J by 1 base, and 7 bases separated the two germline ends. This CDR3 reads CASSLGPRNTEAFF. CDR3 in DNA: TGCGCCAGCAGCTTGGGGCCTCGGAACACTGAAGCTTTCTTT.

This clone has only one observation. The CDR3 loop is CASSPPDRGVSGNTIYF. CDR3 in DNA: TGTGCCAGCAGCCCCCCGGACAGGGGGGTCTCTGGAAACACCATATATTTT. The rearrangement joins TRBV9 to TRBJ1-3; 10 nucleotides align to TRBD1. There are 17 residues in the CDR3. V shed 4 bases, J shed 0 bases, and the junction held 7 bases outside the gene matches. Per germline, CDR1 SGDLS and CDR2 YYNGEE.

The DNA for the CDR3 is TGTGCCAGCAGCGCTACCGCACAGGGTGGGGTTACGGGTCAGCCCCAGCATTTT. Its translation is CASSATAQGGVTGQPQHF. The rearrangement uses TRBV2 and TRBJ1-5; D is perhaps TRBD1 (6 bases). Germline CDR1 SNHLY, CDR2 FYNNEI. V lost 6 bases to trimming and J lost 6 bases, with 27 bases between them. This CDR3 region has 18 residues.

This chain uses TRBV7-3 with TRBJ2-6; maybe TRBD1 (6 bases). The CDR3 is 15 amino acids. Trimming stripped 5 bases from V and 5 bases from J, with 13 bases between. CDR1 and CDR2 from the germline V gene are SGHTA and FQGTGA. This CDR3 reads CASSITGKRANVLTF. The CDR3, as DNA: TGTGCCAGCAGCATTACAGGGAAAAGGGCCAACGTCCTGACTTTC.

The CDR3 bases are TGTGCCAGCAGCTTAAGGGACAGGGGCACAGATACGCAGTATTTT. Its translation: CASSLRDRGTDTQYF. This chain connects TRBV7-3 to TRBJ2-3; TRBD1 agrees at 9 bases. Germline CDR1 SGHTA, CDR2 FQGTGA. This CDR3 comprises 15 residues. J gave up 1 base and V 1 base, and 0 bases lay outside the gene matches.

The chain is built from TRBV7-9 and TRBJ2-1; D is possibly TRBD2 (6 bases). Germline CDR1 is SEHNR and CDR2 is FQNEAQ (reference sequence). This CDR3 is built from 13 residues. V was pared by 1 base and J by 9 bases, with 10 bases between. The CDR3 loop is CASSLVVSGEQFF. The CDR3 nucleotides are TGTGCCAGCAGCTTAGTGGTTAGCGGTGAGCAGTTCTTC.

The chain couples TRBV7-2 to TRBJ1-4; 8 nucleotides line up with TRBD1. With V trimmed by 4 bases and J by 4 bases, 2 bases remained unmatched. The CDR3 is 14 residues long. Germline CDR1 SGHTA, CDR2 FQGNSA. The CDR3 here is CASSSDRGNEKLFF. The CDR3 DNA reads TGTGCCAGCAGCTCTGACAGGGGTAATGAAAAACTGTTTTTT. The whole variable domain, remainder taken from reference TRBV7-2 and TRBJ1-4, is GAGVSQSPSNKVTEKGKDVELRCDPISGHTALYWYRQSLGQGLEFLIYFQGNSAPDKSGLPSDRFSAERTGGSVSTLTIQRTQQEDSAVYLCASSSDRGNEKLFFGSGTQLSVL.

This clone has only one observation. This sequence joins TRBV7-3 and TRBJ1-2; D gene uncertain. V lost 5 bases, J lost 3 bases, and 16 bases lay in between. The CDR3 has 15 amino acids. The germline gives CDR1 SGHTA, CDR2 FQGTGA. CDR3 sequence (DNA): TGTGCCAGCAGCCCCCACGCAGAGGACTACTATGGCTACACCTTC. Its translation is CASSPHAEDYYGYTF.

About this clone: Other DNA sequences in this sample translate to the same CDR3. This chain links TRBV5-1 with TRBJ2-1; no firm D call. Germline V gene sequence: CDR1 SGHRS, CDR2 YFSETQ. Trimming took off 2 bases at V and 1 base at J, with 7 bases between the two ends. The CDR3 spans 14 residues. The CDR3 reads CASSFSGSYNEQFF. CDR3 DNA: TGCGCCAGCAGCTTTTCAGGATCCTACAATGAGCAGTTCTTC. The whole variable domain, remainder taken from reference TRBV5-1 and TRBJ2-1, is KAGVTQTPRYLIKTRGQQVTLSCSPISGHRSVSWYQQTPGQGLQFLFEYFSETQRNKGNFPGRFSGRQFSNSRSEMNVSTLELGDSALYLCASSFSGSYNEQFFGPGTRLTVL.

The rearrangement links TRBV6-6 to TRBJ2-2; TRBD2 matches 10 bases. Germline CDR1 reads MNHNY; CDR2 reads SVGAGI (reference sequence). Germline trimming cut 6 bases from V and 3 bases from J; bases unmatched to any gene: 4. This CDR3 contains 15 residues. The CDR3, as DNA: TGTGCCAGCAGACCAACTAGCGGGGACACCGGGGAGCTGTTTTTT. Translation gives CASRPTSGDTGELFF.

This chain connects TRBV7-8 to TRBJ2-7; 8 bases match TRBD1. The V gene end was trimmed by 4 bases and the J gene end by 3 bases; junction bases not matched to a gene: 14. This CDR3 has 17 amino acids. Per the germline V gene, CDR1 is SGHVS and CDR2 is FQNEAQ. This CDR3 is CASSSAAFRDRSYEQYF. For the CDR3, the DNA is TGTGCCAGCAGCTCCGCAGCCTTCCGGGACAGGAGCTACGAGCAGTACTTC.

Here the CDR3 DNA reads TGTGCCAGCAGTGTCCGACAGGGGTCGGTCGGAAACACCATATATTTT. Translated: CASSVRQGSVGNTIYF. The V call is TRBV6-1, the J call TRBJ1-3; TRBD1 matches 8 bases. V was clipped by 4 bases and J by 4 bases; unmatched bases: 9. Germline CDR1 reads MNHNS; CDR2 reads SASEGT. This CDR3 has 16 residues.